Each of the 21 T cell receptor beta chains below was sequenced from the same sample in a study of monozygotic twins with inflammatory bowel disease. Using the 5' RACE reads, TCRdb records one entry per CDR3 protein without DNA. In total, the table holds about 380,000 distinct CDR3 sequences. The sample was blood. All receptors come from a human donor with ulcerative colitis or Crohn's disease, or a healthy co-twin of an affected twin (not recorded which).

The gene calls are TRBV19 and TRBJ1-2; lacking DNA, the TRBD1 call made by TCRdb goes unchecked. The CDR3 contains 14 residues. From germline, CDR1 is LNHDA and CDR2 SQIVND (reference sequence). This CDR3 reads CASSMIGQGYGYTF.

This chain connects TRBV4-3 to TRBJ1-5; no DNA is available, so the TRBD1 call from TCRdb remains unchecked. The CDR3 length is 16 residues. Germline CDR1 LGHNA, CDR2 YSLEER. CDR3 in amino acids: CASSRRRGDSNQPQHF.

This chain joins TRBV4-3 and TRBJ2-5. Germline values: CDR1 LGHNA, CDR2 YSLEER. The CDR3 contains 13 residues. This chain's CDR3 is CASSQGQSETQYF.

The CDR3 sequence is CASSQMTVSGYTF. The V and J genes are TRBV12-3 or TRBV12-4 and TRBJ1-2; TCRdb proposes TRBD1, but this gene call is untestable without DNA. CDR3 size: 13 residues.

The chain employs TRBV4-3 and TRBJ2-2; TCRdb's D call, TRBD2, is unchecked because there is no DNA. Germline CDR1 and CDR2: LGHNA and YSLEER. This CDR3 contains 15 residues. The CDR3 loop is CASTSHRQPTGELFF.

The V and J genes are TRBV11-2 and TRBJ1-1. CDR1 is SGHAT, CDR2 FQNNGV, per germline. The CDR3 contains 17 residues. CDR3 in amino acids: CASSLDSFGRYNTEAFF.

J is TRBJ2-5 and V is TRBV11-3; TCRdb indicates TRBD2, and absent DNA this call remains unverified. The CDR3 is 17 amino acids. Looked up from germline, CDR1 is SGHNT and CDR2 is YENEEA. The CDR3 protein is CASSLGPSGGLQETQYF.

This rearrangement joins TRBV5-1 to TRBJ1-5. Germline CDR1 SGHRS, CDR2 YFSETQ. This CDR3 is 15 amino acids long. CDR3: CASSSGLHSNQPQHF.

This chain uses TRBV7-2 with TRBJ2-1. The CDR3 runs to 15 residues. Germline V CDR1 and CDR2: SGHTA, FQGNSA. The CDR3 loop is CASSSAGSGYNEQFF.

This sequence joins TRBV7-3 and TRBJ2-7. CDR1 is SGHTA and CDR2 is FQGTGA in the germline V gene. There are 15 residues in the CDR3. The CDR3 sequence: CASSPTSGRFYEQYF.

The chain carries TRBV20-1 and TRBJ1-2; no DNA is available, so the TRBD1 call from TCRdb remains unchecked. Germline V gene data show CDR1 as DFQATT and CDR2 as SNEGSKA (reference sequence). The CDR3 length is 17 residues. The chain's CDR3 is CSARVPGTGGPGGSYTF.

The J gene is TRBJ2-7, the V gene TRBV6-5; without DNA, the TCRdb call of TRBD1 cannot be checked. This CDR3 comprises 14 residues. Looked up from germline, CDR1 is MNHEY and CDR2 is SVGAGI. The chain's CDR3 is CASSYPHEGGQQYF.

The chain couples TRBV7-2 to TRBJ1-1; the D call of TRBD1 rests on TCRdb alone, since no DNA is present to check it. The CDR3 loop spans 15 amino acids. Germline V gives CDR1 SGHTA, CDR2 FQGNSA. Here the CDR3 reads CASSLGQGQGTEAFF.

V usage is TRBV6-2 or TRBV6-3 and J usage is TRBJ2-1; TCRdb calls TRBD2, which cannot be checked without DNA. CDR3 size: 16 residues. Germline V lookup: CDR1 MNHEY, CDR2 SVGEGT. The chain's CDR3 is CASSYSRDYGHNEQFF.

The J gene is TRBJ2-7, the V gene TRBV20-1; without DNA, the TCRdb call of TRBD1 cannot be checked. The CDR3 loop spans 15 amino acids. Germline V gene data show CDR1 as DFQATT and CDR2 as SNEGSKA (reference sequence). The CDR3 sequence is CSARGGTGSSYEQYF.

The CDR3 spells CASREGVLYEQYF. The chain has TRBV12-3 or TRBV12-4 and TRBJ2-7; TCRdb proposes TRBD1, but this gene call is untestable without DNA. The CDR3 length is 13 residues.

The chain is built from TRBV4-2 and TRBJ2-7; TCRdb designates TRBD1, a call that cannot be tested without DNA. The germline gives CDR1 LGHNA, CDR2 YNFKEQ. The CDR3 consists of 18 residues. The CDR3 loop is CASSQDGEQGRSSYEQYF.

The gene calls are TRBV7-2 and TRBJ2-3; the D call from TCRdb, TRBD1, cannot be confirmed without DNA. The CDR3 is 14 amino acids. Germline CDR1 SGHTA, CDR2 FQGNSA. CDR3 loop: CASSLSGGLDTQYF. Filled out from reference TRBV7-2 and TRBJ2-3, the complete variable domain reads GAGVSQSPSNKVTEKGKDVELRCDPISGHTALYWYRQSLGQGLEFLIYFQGNSAPDKSGLPSDRFSAERTGGSVSTLTIQRTQQEDSAVYLCASSLSGGLDTQYFGPGTRLTVL.

The chain links TRBV5-1 to TRBJ2-1; TCRdb picks TRBD2, but there is no DNA to check that call. Germline values: CDR1 SGHRS, CDR2 YFSETQ. The length of the CDR3 is 15 residues. CDR3 loop: CASSSGGESYNEQFF.

The chain employs TRBV18 and TRBJ2-5; TCRdb lists TRBD1, though no DNA is available to test this call. Germline CDR1 reads KGHSH; CDR2 reads LQKENI. The length of the CDR3 is 17 residues. The CDR3 sequence is CASSPLGQGSSQETQYF.

The chain carries TRBV15 and TRBJ2-3; TCRdb proposes TRBD2, but this gene call is untestable without DNA. The length of the CDR3 is 17 residues. Germline V gene data show CDR1 as LNHNV and CDR2 as YYDKDF (reference sequence). The chain's CDR3 is CATSRGSLATHTDTQYF.